Listed here are 9 T cell receptor beta chains from one sample, sequenced in a study of blood T cell repertoires in COVID-19. Sequencing was performed with immunoSEQ multiplex PCR; in TCRdb, only in-frame clones are kept and a portion is missing. The table records roughly 280,000 clones, 70% to 90% of them present only once. Source material: peripheral blood. Receptors were obtained from a woman aged 70-85 years with acute or convalescent COVID-19.

This chain links TRBV10-3 with TRBJ1-1; perhaps TRBD1 as D (5 bases). The CDR3 length is 15 residues. Germline values: CDR1 ENHRY, CDR2 SYGVKD. Trimming removed 6 bases from V and 4 bases from J, with 18 bases in between. For the CDR3, the DNA is TGTGCCATCAGGGTGGGGCGCGAGGTAGGCACTGAAGCTTTCTTT. Translation: CAIRVGREVGTEAFF.

The chain has TRBV3-1 (or the pseudogene TRBV3-2) and TRBJ2-4; weak D call: TRBD1 (5 bases). V shed 3 bases and J shed 0 bases, with 9 bases lying between them. CDR1 and CDR2 (germline): LGHDT, YNNKEL (reference sequence). There are 15 residues in the CDR3. In DNA form, the CDR3 reads TGTGCCAGCAGCCAGCAGGGCCTAGCCAAAAACATTCAGTACTTC. It encodes CASSQQGLAKNIQYF.

The rearrangement joins TRBV18 to TRBJ2-5; a possible D gene is TRBD2 (5 bases). The CDR3 loop spans 14 amino acids. V dropped 8 bases and J dropped 7 bases, with 20 bases sitting between them. CDR1 KGHSH and CDR2 LQKENI come from the germline V gene. The CDR3 reads CASQFSRTEGTQYF. The CDR3, as DNA: TGTGCCAGCCAGTTCAGCAGGACTGAGGGGACCCAGTACTTC. Filled out from reference TRBV18 and TRBJ2-5, the complete variable domain reads NAGVMQNPRHLVRRRGQEARLRCSPMKGHSHVYWYRQLPEEGLKFMVYLQKENIIDESGMPKERFSAEFPKEGPSILRIQQVVRGDSAAYFCASQFSRTEGTQYFGPGTRLLVL.

V is TRBV30 and J is TRBJ2-5; TRBD2 agrees at 9 bases. CDR3 length: 15 residues. Germline assignment: CDR1 GTSNPN and CDR2 SVGIG (reference sequence). V was clipped by 2 bases and J by 5 bases; unmatched bases: 9. CDR3 loop: CAWSYRGGARETQYF. The CDR3 DNA is TGTGCCTGGAGTTACCGCGGGGGGGCCAGGGAGACCCAGTACTTC.

V gene TRBV30 combines with J gene TRBJ1-1; 7 bases are shared with TRBD1. Germline V gene lookup returns CDR1 GTSNPN and CDR2 SVGIG (reference sequence). Losses at the gene ends were 3 bases for V and 5 bases for J; bases not matched to a gene: 6. The CDR3 extends over 13 amino acids. The CDR3 sequence is CAWRDRRETEAFF. The CDR3 DNA sequence: TGTGCCTGGAGGGACAGGCGGGAAACTGAAGCTTTCTTT.

This chain uses TRBV6-5 with TRBJ2-7, with D perhaps TRBD1 (5 bases). V was cut by 6 bases and J by 6 bases, with 12 bases left in between. Germline V gene sequence: CDR1 MNHEY, CDR2 SVGAGI. The CDR3 loop spans 12 amino acids. The CDR3 DNA reads TGTGCCAGCAGCCAGGACCAGGGCGAGCAGTACTTC. This encodes CASSQDQGEQYF.

The V gene is TRBV6-5, the J gene TRBJ1-4; a possible D gene is TRBD1 (5 bases). Trimming took 6 bases from V and 8 from J, leaving 10 bases between them. Germline lookup yields CDR1 MNHEY and CDR2 SVGAGI. This CDR3 spans 12 amino acids. The CDR3 here is CASRRGGEKLFF. As DNA, the CDR3 is TGTGCCAGCAGAAGGGGTGGGGAAAAACTGTTTTTT.

J is TRBJ1-2 and V is TRBV29-1, with D possibly TRBD1 on 6 matching bases. The CDR3 is 12 residues long. V was clipped by 6 bases and J by 3 bases, with 11 bases between them. Per the germline V gene, CDR1 is SQVTM and CDR2 is ANQGSEA. The CDR3 region is CSVGAGDYGYTF. The CDR3 bases are TGCAGCGTGGGGGCGGGAGACTATGGCTACACCTTC.

The genes are TRBV7-9 and TRBJ1-3; no firm D call. Germline values: CDR1 SEHNR, CDR2 FQNEAQ (reference sequence). The germline V and J ends were trimmed by 5 bases and 5 bases, with 10 bases remaining between them. This CDR3 is built from 13 residues. The CDR3 region is CASSTSTRNTIYF. In DNA, the CDR3 is TGTGCCAGCAGCACCTCTACCAGAAACACCATATATTTT.